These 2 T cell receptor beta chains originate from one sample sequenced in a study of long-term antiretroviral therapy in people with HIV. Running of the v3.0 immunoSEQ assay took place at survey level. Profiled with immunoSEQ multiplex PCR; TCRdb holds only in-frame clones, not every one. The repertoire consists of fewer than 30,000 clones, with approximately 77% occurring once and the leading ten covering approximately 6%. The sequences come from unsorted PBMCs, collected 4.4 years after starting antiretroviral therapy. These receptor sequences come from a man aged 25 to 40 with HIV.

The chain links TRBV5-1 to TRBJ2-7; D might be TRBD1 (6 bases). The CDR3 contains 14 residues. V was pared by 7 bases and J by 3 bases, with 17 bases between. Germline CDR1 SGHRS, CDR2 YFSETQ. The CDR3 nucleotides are TGCGCCAGCTCCCGGACAGACAACCGCTACGAGCAGTACTTC. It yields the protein CASSRTDNRYEQYF.

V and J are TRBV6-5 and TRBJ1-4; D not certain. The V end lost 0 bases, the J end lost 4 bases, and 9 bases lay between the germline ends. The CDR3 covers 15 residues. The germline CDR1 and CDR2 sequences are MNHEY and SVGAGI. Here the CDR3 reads CASSYSEGLNEKLFF. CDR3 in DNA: TGTGCCAGCAGTTACTCGGAAGGGCTTAATGAAAAACTGTTTTTT.